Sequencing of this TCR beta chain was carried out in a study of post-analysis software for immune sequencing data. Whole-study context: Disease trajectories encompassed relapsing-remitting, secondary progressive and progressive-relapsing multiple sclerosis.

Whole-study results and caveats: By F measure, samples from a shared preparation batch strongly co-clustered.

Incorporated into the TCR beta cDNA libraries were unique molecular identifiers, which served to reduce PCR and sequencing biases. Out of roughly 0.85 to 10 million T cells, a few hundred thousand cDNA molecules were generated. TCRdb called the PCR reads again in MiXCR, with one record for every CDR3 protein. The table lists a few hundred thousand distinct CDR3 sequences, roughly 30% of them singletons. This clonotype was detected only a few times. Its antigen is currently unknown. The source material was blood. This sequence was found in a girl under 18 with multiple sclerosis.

This CDR3 is CASSEMGTGGNEQFF. DNA of the CDR3: TGTGCCAGCAGTGAAATGGGGACAGGGGGCAATGAGCAGTTCTTC. The rearrangement joins TRBV2 to TRBJ2-1; TRBD1 aligns across 11 bases. The CDR3 covers 15 residues. V lost 2 bases, J lost 6 bases, and 3 bases stayed unmatched. Germline assignment: CDR1 SNHLY and CDR2 FYNNEI.